One sample yielded the 30 T cell receptor beta chains listed below, sequenced in a study of blood T cell repertoires in COVID-19. Assay: immunoSEQ multiplex PCR; the TCRdb copy retains only in-frame clones and omits some. The table records around 450,000 clones, roughly 91% of them present only once. The sample comprised PBMCs or T cells enriched from blood (not recorded which). The receptors originated from a man aged 18 to 30 who had recovered from COVID-19.

V is TRBV19 and J is TRBJ2-7; 11 bases line up with TRBD2. Per germline, CDR1 LNHDA and CDR2 SQIVND (reference sequence). CDR3 length: 16 residues. With V trimmed by 6 bases and J by 1 base, 8 bases remained unmatched. The CDR3 here is CASSQAGTSGSYEQYF. The CDR3 DNA is TGTGCCAGTAGCCAAGCCGGGACTAGCGGATCCTACGAGCAGTACTTC.

This chain joins TRBV7-9 and TRBJ2-5; 7 bases are shared with TRBD1. The CDR3 covers 14 residues. V shed 7 bases, J shed 2 bases, and the junction held 7 bases outside the gene matches. CDR1 and CDR2 (germline): SEHNR, FQNEAQ (reference sequence). In DNA form, the CDR3 reads TGTGCCAGCATCCACGGGACAGAGCAAGAGACCCAGTACTTC. Translated: CASIHGTEQETQYF.

The rearrangement links TRBV6-5 to TRBJ2-3, with D possibly matching TRBD2 (5 bases). The germline V gene has CDR1 MNHEY and CDR2 SVGAGI. The CDR3 spans 12 residues. V was pared by 5 bases and J by 5 bases, with 8 bases between. Here the CDR3 reads CASSPGGDTQYF. In DNA form, the CDR3 reads TGTGCCAGCAGTCCTGGAGGAGATACGCAGTATTTT.

The V gene is TRBV19, the J gene TRBJ2-1; D possibly corresponds to TRBD2 (7 bases). Trimming shortened V by 6 bases and J by 7 bases, and 22 bases separated the two germline ends. Germline values: CDR1 LNHDA, CDR2 SQIVND (reference sequence). The CDR3 runs 16 residues. This chain's CDR3 is CASSPREGRRGNEQFF. DNA for the CDR3: TGTGCCAGTAGCCCGAGGGAGGGCAGGAGGGGGAATGAGCAGTTCTTC.

This chain joins TRBV30 and TRBJ2-7; 11 positions match TRBD1. The germline gives CDR1 GTSNPN, CDR2 SVGIG (reference sequence). The CDR3 has 19 residues. After removal of 3 bases from V and 4 bases from J, the junction contained 20 bases not matched to a gene. CDR3 loop: CAWSVRDRGFQSDQYEQYF. The CDR3 DNA follows: TGTGCCTGGAGCGTCCGGGACAGGGGGTTCCAATCAGACCAATACGAGCAGTACTTC.

The chain has TRBV19 and TRBJ1-5; 8 nucleotides align to TRBD1. Germline trimming cut 7 bases from V and 2 bases from J; bases unmatched to any gene: 4. CDR1 LNHDA and CDR2 SQIVND come from the germline V gene (reference sequence). The length of the CDR3 is 14 residues. Here the CDR3 DNA reads TGTGCCAGTAACCCGGACAGGGGCAATCAGCCCCAGCATTTT. Residues: CASNPDRGNQPQHF.

This chain connects TRBV27 to TRBJ1-2; D may be TRBD1 (6 bases). The CDR3 consists of 14 residues. V gave up 5 bases and J gave up 6 bases, with 16 bases separating them. Germline-derived CDR1 and CDR2 are MNHEY and SMNVEV (reference sequence). The CDR3 region is CASSEQGRKDGYTF. The CDR3 DNA follows: TGTGCCAGCAGTGAACAGGGTAGGAAGGATGGCTACACCTTC.

The genes are TRBV29-1 and TRBJ1-2; D possibly corresponds to TRBD1 (6 bases). The CDR3 covers 13 residues. Germline V CDR1 and CDR2: SQVTM, ANQGSEA. Trimming stripped 3 bases from V and 6 bases from J, with 14 bases between. CDR3 sequence: CSVDEGEVHGYTF. The CDR3 DNA reads as TGCAGCGTTGATGAGGGGGAAGTACATGGCTACACCTTC. The full variable domain, rest sourced from reference TRBV29-1 and TRBJ1-2, is SAVISQKPSRDICQRGTSLTIQCQVDSQVTMMFWYRQQPGQSLTLIATANQGSEATYESGFVIDKFPISRPNLTFSTLTVSNMSPEDSSIYLCSVDEGEVHGYTFGSGTRLTVV.

The chain couples TRBV29-1 to TRBJ2-1, with D unclear. The CDR3 is 11 residues long. The V gene's germline CDR1 is SQVTM and CDR2 ANQGSEA. The ends were cut back, 5 bases at V and 8 bases at J, with 10 bases in the middle. The CDR3 loop is CSVSEVDEQFF. DNA for the CDR3: TGCAGCGTTAGCGAGGTTGATGAGCAGTTCTTC.

The chain combines TRBV24-1 with TRBJ2-1; 8 bases align to TRBD2. Germline V gives CDR1 KGHDR, CDR2 SFDVKD. The CDR3 extends over 17 amino acids. The ends lost 2 bases at V and 4 bases at J; junction bases unmatched: 9. The CDR3 protein is CATSDSPRGGRYNEQFF. DNA of the CDR3: TGTGCCACCAGTGATTCCCCCCGGGGGGGTCGGTACAATGAGCAGTTCTTC.

The genes are TRBV7-9 and TRBJ1-2; no reliable D call. This CDR3 is built from 13 residues. V gave up 6 bases and J gave up 4 bases, with 12 bases separating them. Looked up from germline, CDR1 is SEHNR and CDR2 is FQNEAQ (reference sequence). CDR3 nucleotide sequence: TGTGCCAGCAGTGAAACAGATATCTATGGCTACACCTTC. This gives the protein CASSETDIYGYTF.

The rearrangement joins TRBV9 to TRBJ2-3; 7 bases agree with TRBD2. The CDR3 runs 16 residues. Per germline, CDR1 SGDLS and CDR2 YYNGEE. The V gene end was trimmed by 0 bases and the J gene end by 3 bases; junction bases not matched to a gene: 7. DNA for the CDR3: TGTGCCAGCAGCGTAGGTGCGGGGGACGGGACAGATACGCAGTATTTT. It specifies CASSVGAGDGTDTQYF.

This chain joins TRBV29-1 and TRBJ1-2, with TRBD1 as a possible D gene (6 bases). Germline CDR1 and CDR2: SQVTM and ANQGSEA. V lost 3 bases to trimming and J lost 5 bases, with 16 bases between them. The CDR3 covers 14 residues. CDR3 nucleotide sequence: TGCAGCGTTGAGGCCCCGGGACAACCATATGGCTACACCTTC. Translation gives CSVEAPGQPYGYTF.

The genes are TRBV5-1 and TRBJ1-2, with TRBD1 matching over 7 bases. CDR3 length: 15 residues. The J segment lost 5 bases and the V segment lost 2 bases, leaving 9 bases of the junction unmatched. Germline CDR1 SGHRS, CDR2 YFSETQ. The chain's CDR3 is CASSLGGQGSYGYTF. In nucleotides, the CDR3 is TGCGCCAGCAGCTTAGGGGGCCAGGGGTCGTATGGCTACACCTTC.

V gene TRBV10-1 combines with J gene TRBJ2-1; D possibly corresponds to TRBD1 (5 bases). In germline, CDR1 is WNHNN, CDR2 SYGVQD (reference sequence). The CDR3 loop spans 13 amino acids. The V gene lost 9 bases and the J gene lost 3 bases, with 12 bases spanning the gap. Here the CDR3 reads CASSRASYNEQFF. For the CDR3, the DNA is TGCGCCAGTTCCAGGGCCAGCTACAATGAGCAGTTCTTC.

The chain couples TRBV3-1 (or the pseudogene TRBV3-2) to TRBJ2-5; 9 bases agree with TRBD2. The CDR3 is made up of 17 amino acids. CDR1 and CDR2 from the germline V gene are LGHDT and YNNKEL (reference sequence). V shed 4 bases and J 3 bases; nucleotides not matched to a gene: 12. The CDR3 loop is CASSPGGFSGGKETQYF. CDR3 in DNA: TGTGCCAGCAGCCCGGGAGGTTTTAGCGGGGGAAAAGAGACCCAGTACTTC.

This chain connects TRBV28 to TRBJ2-7, with 9 bases matching TRBD1. The V gene's germline CDR1 is MDHEN and CDR2 SYDVKM. Germline trimming cut 4 bases from V and 4 bases from J; bases unmatched to any gene: 8. CDR3 length: 15 amino acids. The chain's CDR3 is CASSSPGTGTYEQYF. For the CDR3, the DNA is TGTGCCAGCAGTTCCCCCGGGACAGGGACTTACGAGCAGTACTTC.

This chain uses TRBV28 with TRBJ1-5; D might be TRBD1 (6 bases). CDR1 is MDHEN, CDR2 SYDVKM, per germline. CDR3 length: 18 residues. The V end was cut by 7 bases, the J end by 1 base, with 23 bases between. CDR3 nucleotides: TGTGCCAGCAACGTGGACAGCCACGACCCGAGGAGCAATCAGCCCCAGCATTTT. Protein: CASNVDSHDPRSNQPQHF.

V usage is TRBV19 and J usage is TRBJ1-5, with a possible D match to TRBD1 (5 bases). CDR1 and CDR2 from the germline V gene are LNHDA and SQIVND (reference sequence). V was shortened by 9 bases and J by 2 bases, with 8 bases between the two germline ends. The CDR3 contains 12 residues. CDR3: CASWGGNQPQHF. For the CDR3, the DNA is TGTGCCAGCTGGGGGGGCAATCAGCCCCAGCATTTT.

This clone was detected once. The V and J genes are TRBV19 and TRBJ1-5, with TRBD1 identical over 7 bases. The CDR3 sequence is 14 residues long. The J segment lost 4 bases and the V segment lost 7 bases, leaving 7 bases of the junction unmatched. Germline CDR1 reads LNHDA; CDR2 reads SQIVND (reference sequence). CDR3 sequence: CASTYGTVNQPQHF. Written as DNA, the CDR3 is TGTGCCAGTACCTATGGGACAGTTAATCAGCCCCAGCATTTT.

The V call is TRBV18, the J call TRBJ1-3, with a possible D match to TRBD1 (6 bases). The CDR3 extends over 16 amino acids. V was clipped by 3 bases and J by 0 bases, with 12 bases between them. In germline, CDR1 is KGHSH, CDR2 LQKENI. The CDR3 DNA sequence: TGTGCCAGCTCACCTTCAGGGGCCTTCTCTGGAAACACCATATATTTT. It encodes CASSPSGAFSGNTIYF.

V gene TRBV5-1 combines with J gene TRBJ1-6, with no clear D. The V gene lost 0 bases and the J gene lost 5 bases, with 12 bases spanning the gap. The CDR3 is made up of 16 amino acids. Germline lookup yields CDR1 SGHRS and CDR2 YFSETQ. CDR3 nucleotides: TGCGCCAGCAGCTTGGAGCCGGGAGGTGATAATTCACCCCTCCACTTT. Translated, it gives CASSLEPGGDNSPLHF.

This chain joins TRBV3-1 (or the pseudogene TRBV3-2) and TRBJ2-2; 10 nucleotides line up with TRBD2. Germline-derived CDR1 and CDR2 are LGHDT and YNNKEL (reference sequence). V shed 1 base, J shed 6 bases, and the junction held 5 bases outside the gene matches. This CDR3 comprises 16 residues. CDR3 amino acids: CASSQGKRGGAGELFF. CDR3 coding DNA: TGTGCCAGCAGCCAAGGGAAGCGGGGGGGTGCCGGGGAGCTGTTTTTT.

The genes are TRBV5-1 and TRBJ1-6; the match to TRBD1 covers 8 bases. With 4 bases clipped from V and 9 bases from J, the junction kept 3 bases outside the gene matches. This CDR3 spans 13 amino acids. Germline V CDR1 and CDR2: SGHRS, YFSETQ. DNA of the CDR3: TGCGCCAGCAGCGGCGACAGGGGTTCACCCCTCCACTTT. Amino acid sequence: CASSGDRGSPLHF.

The chain recombines TRBV12-3 or TRBV12-4 with TRBJ2-1, with 8 bases that match TRBD1. The CDR3 has 13 amino acids. J was trimmed by 8 bases and V by 4 bases; bases with no gene match: 4. The CDR3 region has the DNA TGTGCCAGCAGTTCACAGGGGGGTGATGAGCAGTTCTTC. It specifies CASSSQGGDEQFF.

V is TRBV11-2 and J is TRBJ2-3; 14 nucleotides line up with TRBD2. The length of the CDR3 is 17 residues. CDR1 and CDR2 (germline): SGHAT, FQNNGV. V was pared by 1 base and J by 1 base, with 1 base of the junction left unmatched. The CDR3 region has the DNA TGTGCCAGCAGCTTAGGACTAGCGGGGGGGGGCACAGATACGCAGTATTTT. Translation: CASSLGLAGGGTDTQYF.

This chain uses TRBV19 with TRBJ1-5; perhaps TRBD1 as D (6 bases). The CDR3 is 15 residues long. Germline loops: CDR1 LNHDA, CDR2 SQIVND (reference sequence). Trimming stripped 3 bases from V and 3 bases from J, with 12 bases between. Written as DNA, the CDR3 is TGTGCCAGTAGTATTAGGGCAGGGGCCAATCAGCCCCAGCATTTT. Amino acid sequence: CASSIRAGANQPQHF.

For the CDR3, the DNA is TGCAGCGTCACAGGGACAGGGGACGCAACTAATGAAAAACTGTTTTTT. Amino acids: CSVTGTGDATNEKLFF. The chain carries TRBV29-1 and TRBJ1-4; TRBD1 agrees at 10 bases. V lost 6 bases to trimming and J lost 0 bases; unmatched junction nucleotides: 7. CDR1 is SQVTM, CDR2 ANQGSEA, per germline. The CDR3 has 16 residues. Full variable domain (rest looked up from reference TRBV29-1 and TRBJ1-4): SAVISQKPSRDICQRGTSLTIQCQVDSQVTMMFWYRQQPGQSLTLIATANQGSEATYESGFVIDKFPISRPNLTFSTLTVSNMSPEDSSIYLCSVTGTGDATNEKLFFGSGTQLSVL.

This CDR3 is CASSEPTGNNEKLFF. CDR3 sequence (DNA): TGTGCCAGCAGTGAGCCGACAGGGAATAATGAAAAACTGTTTTTT. The J gene is TRBJ1-4, the V gene TRBV25-1; 7 bases are shared with TRBD1. The trim removed 3 bases at V and 4 bases at J, leaving 5 bases unmatched. Germline V gene data show CDR1 as MGHDK and CDR2 as SYGVNS. This CDR3 has 15 amino acids.

The chain couples TRBV11-3 to TRBJ2-2, with 11 bases lining up with TRBD1. J lost 3 bases, V lost 3 bases, and 0 bases had no gene match. Germline CDR1 SGHNT, CDR2 YENEEA. The CDR3 extends over 15 amino acids. This CDR3 reads CASSLGQGDTGELFF. CDR3 DNA sequence: TGTGCCAGCAGCTTGGGACAGGGGGACACCGGGGAGCTGTTTTTT.